The source of this T cell receptor (beta chain) is a study of cytomegalovirus exposure and HLA in healthy donors. Study details: As released early, the data held roughly 85 million unique TCRs from HLA-typed donors. Study findings and constraints: When analyzed later, a missense DCLRE1C variant was found to be linked to TCR beta V- and J-gene trimming. In an earlier analysis, productive rearrangement rates for most beta V segments clustered near 87% or 30%. Some TCR beta chains (roughly 150 of them) were listed as cytomegalovirus-associated.

This CDR3 region has 14 residues. Germline assignment: CDR1 MDHEN and CDR2 SYDVKM. V was trimmed by 4 bases and J by 4 bases, leaving 13 bases between them. Amplification used 60 Vbeta primers and 13 Jbeta primers. Here immunoSEQ multiplex PCR was the method, and the copy in TCRdb shows in-frame clones only, minus some. The sample shows hundreds of thousands of clones, roughly 80% of them seen only once. Note on this clone: No antigen is known for it.

The chain links TRBV28 to TRBJ2-5, with D possibly being TRBD1 (5 bases). Sequencing used PBMCs. This TCR was recovered from a young man in good health and CMV-seronegative. The CDR3 region is CASSSPGLTETQYF. Written as DNA, the CDR3 is TGTGCCAGCAGTTCGCCAGGGTTGACAGAGACCCAGTACTTC.